The next 28 T cell receptor beta chains were all read from a single sample in a study of blood T cell repertoires in COVID-19 (dated by TCRdb to 2018 to 2021). The method behind the library was the immunoSEQ multiplex PCR assay. TCRdb holds this immuneACCESS table with in-frame rearrangements only. Some clones are missing; in checked studies, unresolved V genes explain under half, and the rest has no known cause. This sample comprises 80,000 to 100,000 clones, 70% to 90% of them detected only once. The leading ten clones occupy around 4% of the sample. Sequencing was performed on peripheral blood. Every receptor here comes from a human donor with COVID-19, enrolled during active disease. The donor label of this sample is uncertain.

The rearrangement joins TRBV5-4 to TRBJ1-1; D might be TRBD1 (5 bases). Trimming stripped 0 bases from V and 10 bases from J, with 10 bases between. The CDR3 contains 12 residues. CDR1 and CDR2 from the germline V gene are SGHNT and YYREEE (reference sequence). In DNA form, the CDR3 reads TGTGCCAGCAGCTTGGCGCAGGGTGGAGCTTTCTTT. It encodes CASSLAQGGAFF.

The chain links TRBV4-2 to TRBJ1-3; no firm D call. V lost 2 bases and J 0 bases, leaving 8 bases between the germline ends. This CDR3 spans 15 amino acids. Germline V gene lookup returns CDR1 LGHNA and CDR2 YNFKEQ. CDR3 amino acids: CASSQSMSSGNTIYF. The CDR3 nucleotides are TGTGCCAGCAGCCAAAGTATGAGCTCTGGAAACACCATATATTTT.

This sequence joins TRBV3-1 (or the pseudogene TRBV3-2) and TRBJ1-2, with 10 bases aligning to TRBD1. CDR1 LGHDT and CDR2 YNNKEL come from the germline V gene (reference sequence). This CDR3 is 15 amino acids long. V dropped 3 bases and J dropped 4; count of bases not matched to a gene: 5. CDR3 amino acids: CASSQGTGESYGYTF. The CDR3, as DNA: TGTGCCAGCAGCCAGGGGACAGGGGAATCCTATGGCTACACCTTC.

The chain combines TRBV13 with TRBJ2-7, with TRBD2 as a possible D gene (6 bases). The ends were cut back, 1 base at V and 2 bases at J, with 18 bases in the middle. Germline CDR1 PRHDT, CDR2 FYEKMQ (reference sequence). The CDR3 is made up of 17 amino acids. The DNA of the CDR3 is TGTGCCAGCAGCTTAGCGGGAGCAGGGATTTTGACCTACGAGCAGTACTTC. Translated: CASSLAGAGILTYEQYF.

The genes are TRBV19 and TRBJ1-5; D unresolved. The germline V gene has CDR1 LNHDA and CDR2 SQIVND (reference sequence). V was trimmed by 4 bases and J by 2 bases, leaving 12 bases between them. The CDR3 runs 15 residues. CDR3 in amino acids: CASSNRGGGNQPQHF. The CDR3 region has the DNA TGTGCCAGTAGTAATCGGGGTGGGGGCAATCAGCCCCAGCATTTT.

CDR3 sequence (DNA): TGTGCCAGCAGCTTGGTAACTAGCGGGCACAATGAGCAGTTCTTC. Amino acids: CASSLVTSGHNEQFF. The chain recombines TRBV11-3 with TRBJ2-1; 9 nucleotides agree with TRBD2. In germline, CDR1 is SGHNT, CDR2 YENEEA. The CDR3 consists of 15 residues. Trimming cost V 3 bases and J 5 bases; bases outside gene matches: 5.

This chain uses TRBV9 with TRBJ1-2, with D possibly matching TRBD1 (5 bases). The CDR3 totals 12 residues. Germline V gives CDR1 SGDLS, CDR2 YYNGEE. The V end lost 1 base, the J end lost 4 bases, and 5 bases lay between the germline ends. The CDR3 DNA is TGTGCCAGCAGCGTACAGGGCTATGGCTACACCTTC. Translating it yields CASSVQGYGYTF. Full variable domain (rest looked up from reference TRBV9 and TRBJ1-2): DSGVTQTPKHLITATGQRVTLRCSPRSGDLSVYWYQQSLDQGLQFLIQYYNGEERAKGNILERFSAQQFPDLHSELNLSSLELGDSALYFCASSVQGYGYTFGSGTRLTVV.

The V and J genes are TRBV5-4 and TRBJ2-2; 7 nucleotides match TRBD1. The CDR3 contains 16 residues. Germline V gives CDR1 SGHNT, CDR2 YYREEE (reference sequence). Trimming removed 0 bases from V and 5 bases from J; junction bases left unmatched: 7. Here the CDR3 reads CASSLAGQELTGELFF. The CDR3, as DNA: TGTGCCAGCAGCTTGGCAGGACAGGAGTTAACCGGGGAGCTGTTTTTT.

The V and J genes are TRBV3-1 (or the pseudogene TRBV3-2) and TRBJ2-7; 9 bases are shared with TRBD2. CDR3 length equals 15 residues. J gave up 7 bases and V 4 bases, and 11 bases lay outside the gene matches. Germline CDR1 LGHDT, CDR2 YNNKEL (reference sequence). DNA for the CDR3: TGTGCCAGCAGCCTTTCCCTACTAGCGGGCGCAGAGCAGTACTTC. It specifies CASSLSLLAGAEQYF.

This chain joins TRBV5-4 and TRBJ2-5; 10 nucleotides agree with TRBD1. This CDR3 contains 15 residues. Germline CDR1 SGHNT, CDR2 YYREEE (reference sequence). Unmatched junction bases numbered 8, after V lost 4 bases and J lost 5 bases. In DNA, the CDR3 is TGTGCCAGCAGCCTCGGGACAGGGGCTTTGGAGACCCAGTACTTC. Its translation is CASSLGTGALETQYF. The variable domain in full, completed from reference TRBV5-4 and TRBJ2-5, reads ETGVTQSPTHLIKTRGQQVTLRCSSQSGHNTVSWYQQALGQGPQFIFQYYREEENGRGNFPPRFSGLQFPNYSSELNVNALELDDSALYLCASSLGTGALETQYFGPGTRLLVL.

V and J are TRBV12-3 or TRBV12-4 and TRBJ1-4; D is unclear. The CDR3 consists of 13 residues. V was trimmed by 2 bases and J by 11 bases, leaving 12 bases between them. CDR3 nucleotide sequence: TGTGCCAGCAGTTTAACCCTAACCGGGAAACTGTTTTTT. Protein: CASSLTLTGKLFF.

The gene calls are TRBV7-8 and TRBJ2-1; 9 nucleotides match TRBD2. The CDR3 is 18 amino acids. J lost 5 bases, V lost 5 bases, and 16 bases had no gene match. Germline CDR1 SGHVS, CDR2 FQNEAQ. CDR3 sequence: CASSLGVASGIKDNEQFF. CDR3 sequence (DNA): TGTGCCAGCAGCCTAGGGGTGGCTAGCGGGATAAAGGACAATGAGCAGTTCTTC.

The chain employs TRBV5-1 and TRBJ1-4; D not resolved. The CDR3 length is 14 residues. Looked up from germline, CDR1 is SGHRS and CDR2 is YFSETQ. V lost 4 bases and J lost 8, with 15 bases in between. The CDR3 spells CASSPERAEEKLFF. As DNA, the CDR3 is TGCGCCAGCAGCCCCGAGAGGGCGGAGGAAAAACTGTTTTTT.

The rearrangement joins TRBV7-9 to TRBJ1-3; no clear D. Germline lookup yields CDR1 SEHNR and CDR2 FQNEAQ (reference sequence). The CDR3 is made up of 13 amino acids. With 5 bases removed from V and 2 bases from J, the gap between germline ends came to 7 bases. The CDR3 protein is CASSLPAGNTIYF. CDR3 bases: TGTGCCAGCAGCCTACCGGCTGGAAACACCATATATTTT. The full variable domain, completed using reference TRBV7-9 and TRBJ1-3, is DTGVSQNPRHKITKRGQNVTFRCDPISEHNRLYWYRQTLGQGPEFLTYFQNEAQLEKSRLLSDRFSAERPKGSFSTLEIQRTEQGDSAMYLCASSLPAGNTIYFGEGSWLTVV.

The rearrangement joins TRBV9 to TRBJ1-2; unclear D gene. The germline CDR1 and CDR2 sequences are SGDLS and YYNGEE. V lost 0 bases and J 0 bases, leaving 18 bases between the germline ends. The CDR3 is made up of 18 amino acids. This CDR3 is CASSVDPGNLEPNYGYTF. CDR3 in DNA: TGTGCCAGCAGCGTAGATCCCGGGAACCTAGAACCTAACTATGGCTACACCTTC.

This chain connects TRBV3-1 (or the pseudogene TRBV3-2) to TRBJ2-1; the D gene is possibly TRBD2 (6 bases). Germline V gives CDR1 LGHDT, CDR2 YNNKEL (reference sequence). The CDR3 is 15 residues long. Trimming removed 0 bases from V and 4 bases from J, with 10 bases in between. The CDR3 DNA reads TGTGCCAGCAGCCAAGATATGAGCGGGTACAATGAGCAGTTCTTC. Its protein is CASSQDMSGYNEQFF.

The V and J genes are TRBV3-1 (or the pseudogene TRBV3-2) and TRBJ1-4, with TRBD1 as a possible D gene (6 bases). V lost 3 bases, J lost 4 bases, and 15 bases lay in between. Germline CDR1 reads LGHDT; CDR2 reads YNNKEL (reference sequence). The CDR3 runs to 16 residues. The CDR3 DNA reads TGTGCCAGCAGCCAGGGCGGGGGGCGCATTAATGAAAAACTGTTTTTT. Encoded protein: CASSQGGGRINEKLFF.

CDR3 sequence: CASSPERWESARQFF. CDR3 sequence (DNA): TGTGCCAGCAGCCCGGAAAGGTGGGAGAGCGCGAGGCAGTTCTTC. The chain has TRBV11-2 and TRBJ2-1, with a weak D call TRBD2 (5 bases). This CDR3 region has 15 residues. Trimming took 5 bases from V and 12 from J, leaving 23 bases between them. The germline gives CDR1 SGHAT, CDR2 FQNNGV.

The J gene is TRBJ2-7, the V gene TRBV6-5; 8 positions agree with TRBD2. Germline trimming cut 6 bases from V and 4 bases from J; bases unmatched to any gene: 5. Germline loops: CDR1 MNHEY, CDR2 SVGAGI. The CDR3 covers 13 residues. CDR3: CASRGLARYEQYF. The CDR3 DNA is TGTGCCAGCAGAGGACTAGCAAGATACGAGCAGTACTTC.

V gene TRBV5-1 combines with J gene TRBJ2-7; TRBD1 might be the D (6 bases). The germline V gene encodes CDR1 SGHRS and CDR2 YFSETQ. The CDR3 is made up of 14 amino acids. Trimming left V 0 bases short and J 3 bases short, with 10 bases between. CDR3 residues: CASSLEGVFYEQYF. In DNA form, the CDR3 reads TGCGCCAGCAGCTTGGAGGGGGTTTTCTACGAGCAGTACTTC.

The V call is TRBV9, the J call TRBJ2-3, with D maybe TRBD2 (5 bases). Trimming took 7 bases from V and 4 from J, leaving 13 bases between them. The CDR3 has 13 amino acids. CDR1 is SGDLS and CDR2 is YYNGEE in the germline V gene. The CDR3 loop is CASSLREPDTQYF. The DNA of the CDR3 is TGTGCCAGCTCCCTGAGGGAGCCAGATACGCAGTATTTT.

The chain links TRBV6-5 to TRBJ2-7; 7 bases map to TRBD1. CDR1 is MNHEY, CDR2 SVGAGI, per germline. This CDR3 contains 15 residues. Trimming removed 6 bases from V and 0 bases from J; junction bases left unmatched: 8. The CDR3 here is CASRVQGMSSYEQYF. CDR3 DNA sequence: TGTGCCAGCAGAGTACAGGGGATGAGCTCCTACGAGCAGTACTTC.

The V gene is TRBV11-2, the J gene TRBJ2-2, with 10 positions matching TRBD1. The CDR3 runs 16 residues. Germline CDR1 reads SGHAT; CDR2 reads FQNNGV. The J segment lost 3 bases and the V segment lost 5 bases, leaving 6 bases of the junction unmatched. The CDR3 spells CASSRTGTGDTGELFF. The CDR3 DNA is TGTGCCAGCAGCAGAACCGGGACAGGGGACACCGGGGAGCTGTTTTTT.

The rearrangement joins TRBV5-1 to TRBJ1-2; 11 bases are shared with TRBD1. The CDR3 totals 15 residues. Germline lookup yields CDR1 SGHRS and CDR2 YFSETQ. Trimming removed 0 bases from V and 7 bases from J; junction bases left unmatched: 5. The CDR3 loop is CASSLEGQGESGYTF. CDR3 DNA: TGCGCCAGCAGCTTGGAGGGACAGGGGGAGAGTGGCTACACCTTC.

The V call is TRBV19, the J call TRBJ1-2; 7 bases are shared with TRBD1. Germline V CDR1 and CDR2: LNHDA, SQIVND (reference sequence). The J segment lost 1 base and the V segment lost 5 bases, leaving 4 bases of the junction unmatched. The CDR3 loop spans 14 amino acids. The CDR3 DNA sequence: TGTGCCAGTAGTGGGGGGACAGTTAACTATGGCTACACCTTC. It yields the protein CASSGGTVNYGYTF. Supplemented by reference TRBV19 and TRBJ1-2, the full variable domain reads DGGITQSPKYLFRKEGQNVTLSCEQNLNHDAMYWYRQDPGQGLRLIYYSQIVNDFQKGDIAEGYSVSREKKESFPLTVTSAQKNPTAFYLCASSGGTVNYGYTFGSGTRLTVV.

The rearrangement joins TRBV9 to TRBJ2-7, with D perhaps matching TRBD1 (6 bases). Trimming left V 2 bases short and J 2 bases short, with 11 bases between. Germline CDR1 SGDLS, CDR2 YYNGEE. The length of the CDR3 is 14 residues. CDR3 in amino acids: CASSVAGDPYEQYF. The CDR3 coding sequence is TGTGCCAGCAGCGTGGCAGGGGATCCCTACGAGCAGTACTTC.

In this sample, this clone turned up a few times. This chain links TRBV15 with TRBJ2-7; possibly TRBD2 for D (6 bases). The CDR3 extends over 13 amino acids. V was shortened by 5 bases and J by 5 bases, with 13 bases between the two germline ends. Per the germline V gene, CDR1 is LNHNV and CDR2 is YYDKDF (reference sequence). Written as DNA, the CDR3 is TGTGCCACCAGCCAGGAGGGCATCAACGAGCAGTACTTC. This translates into CATSQEGINEQYF.

The chain is built from TRBV2 and TRBJ2-5; 9 bases map to TRBD2. Germline CDR1 SNHLY, CDR2 FYNNEI. This CDR3 is 13 amino acids long. Trimming at V came to 9 bases and at J to 5 bases, leaving 7 bases not matched to a gene. CDR3 coding DNA: TGTGCCAGGGCGGGGGGGCCGATGGAGACCCAGTACTTC. This encodes CARAGGPMETQYF.